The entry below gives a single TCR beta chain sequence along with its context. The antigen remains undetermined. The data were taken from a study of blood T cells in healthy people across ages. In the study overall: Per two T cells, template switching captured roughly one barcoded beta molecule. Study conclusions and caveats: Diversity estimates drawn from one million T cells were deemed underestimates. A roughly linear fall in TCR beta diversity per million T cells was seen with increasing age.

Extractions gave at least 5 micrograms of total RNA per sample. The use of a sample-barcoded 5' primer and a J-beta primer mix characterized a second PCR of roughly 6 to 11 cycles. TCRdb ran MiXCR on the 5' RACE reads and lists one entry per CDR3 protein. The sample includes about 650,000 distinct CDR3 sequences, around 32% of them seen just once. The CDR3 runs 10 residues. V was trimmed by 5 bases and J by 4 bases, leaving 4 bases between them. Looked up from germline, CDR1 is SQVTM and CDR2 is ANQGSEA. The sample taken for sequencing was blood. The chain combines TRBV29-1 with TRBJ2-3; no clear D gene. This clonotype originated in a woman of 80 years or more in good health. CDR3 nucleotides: TGCAGCGTTAAGTCAGATACGCAGTATTTT. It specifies CSVKSDTQYF.